This record covers a single T cell receptor beta chain. Which antigen it targets is not known. Base-call qualities are not available, and no considerably larger clone is one nucleotide away. The germline ends are 13 bases apart after V is trimmed by 7 bases and J by 7 bases. The germline V gene sets CDR1 to MDHEN and CDR2 to SYDVKM. The CDR3 runs 12 residues from the cysteine to the phenylalanine. The DNA shown is the 36-base CDR3, in frame from base 1. In total, 666 healthy bone marrow donors made up the cohort. Cohort members were all nominally healthy when sampled, although unrecorded immune exposures were likely present. The donor tested CMV seronegative and was one of the 352 seronegative cohort members. Every donor gave a peripheral blood sample, and the peripheral blood mononuclear cells from that sample were used for TCR beta sequencing. Genomic DNA extraction from the blood cell samples was performed with the Qiagen DNeasy Blood Extraction Kit.

The sample belongs to a study of cytomegalovirus exposure and HLA in healthy donors (dated by TCRdb to 2017 to 2019). General notes on the study: In an earlier analysis of approximately 500 of the donors, roughly 300 Gb of sequence data and approximately 100 million unique TCR beta sequences from about 179 million T cells were reported. An early release covering 500 to 750 HLA-typed donors comprised 250 to 350 gigabases of sequencing data and approximately 80 million unique TCR sequences. Of the 350 to 450 genotyped donors, 65% to 90% were placed in the genetic ancestry cluster associated with self-reported Caucasian donors. The aim of the study was to test whether cataloging public T cell receptors could identify signatures of past pathogen exposure. Using immunosequencing, the study profiled T cell repertoires from approximately 700 subjects and related those repertoires to cytomegalovirus serostatus. Along with the roughly 670-subject first cohort, a separate validation cohort of more than 90 different subjects was used. High-throughput TCR immunosequencing, statistical association of individual TCRs with disease status, and machine learning were combined to predict cytomegalovirus infection status. A later analysis re-analyzed previously published TCR beta repertoires from several hundred donors and added high-resolution HLA genotyping to study TCR occurrence patterns. The later analysis used no new phenotypic data to find candidate immune exposures, relying instead on TCR beta sequences and their occurrence across donors. An earlier analysis of fewer than 700 of the donors applied high-throughput TCR beta sequencing to assess whether each TCR beta V gene segment acted as functional or pseudogenic. Alongside the repertoire data, information on donor age, sex, ethnicity and CMV serostatus was compiled. A later genetic analysis used genome-wide SNP genotypes for about three fifths of the 666 donors, treating that subset as a discovery cohort. All discovery cohort repertoires had been generated on a single sequencing platform. HLA typing included class I and class II loci at four-digit resolution. Typing coverage differed by locus: A, B, C, DRB1 and DQB1 were typed in roughly 620-630 donors, DQA1 in 522, DPA1 in around 610, and DPB1 in approximately 450. Five DR-DQ haplotypes were handled as single units for association and clustering, since linkage in the cohort was strong. Among some 410 genotyped donors of the cohort, an average of roughly 240,000 unique TCR beta nucleotide sequences were sequenced per donor, roughly 20% of them non-productive. On the study overall, not on this receptor specifically: A later genetic analysis reported fewer N-insertions in productive TCRs among donors in an Asian-associated ancestry cluster than the roughly 700-donor mean. At a false discovery rate of 0.05, a later analysis linked roughly 17,000 TCR beta sequences to specific HLA alleles. Correlated functional status among segregating V segments might reflect linkage disequilibrium, but an unknown experimental factor could not be ruled out. In an earlier analysis of 500 to 650 of the donors, most TCR beta V segments appeared in productive rearrangements about 90% or about 30% of the time, broadly matching IMGT annotations. Only TCR beta chains were sequenced in this cohort, and the absence of alpha or paired-chain data limited detectable features. A few of the identified cytomegalovirus-associated TCR beta chains were confirmed in vitro to be specific for cytomegalovirus antigens. A cluster of highly shared sequence variants was judged likely to represent a technical artifact of the sequencing pipeline. According to a later analysis, most CMV-associated TCR beta chains appeared to be HLA-restricted, and the HLA associations seemed to be driven largely by CMV exposure. Because counts were too low, 15 to 20 rarely observed V segments, including chromosome 9 orphons, were excluded from the earlier analysis of several hundred of the donors. A later analysis reported that several top co-occurrence clusters appeared linked to parvovirus B19, influenza, CMV and Epstein-Barr virus. Across donors, most TCR sequences were observed very rarely, whereas some public TCRs were present in many individuals. For the cohort, immune exposure information was limited to CMV serostatus. The authors suggested that the approach could potentially be extended to other disease states and immunological phenotypes. When HLA alleles, especially DR and DQ, strongly co-occurred, TCR associations were difficult to assign to individual alleles. In a later analysis, TCR association rates were found to vary across HLA loci, with the most associated TCRs seen for DRB1 alleles and the fewest for HLA-C alleles. Because HLA typing was unavailable for some donors at each locus, only the typed subset was used in association tests. The presence/absence analyses assumed that sequencing depth was roughly uniform across donors, and that assumption may not be true. V-gene and J-gene trimming of TCR beta chains was associated with a missense DCLRE1C variant in a later genetic analysis, and the association was replicated in an independent cohort. Some IMGT-functional V segments, including TRBV6-2 and TRBV6-3, could not be told apart with the 87-base-pair reads, so those segments were excluded. Cytomegalovirus status was reported to be diagnosed by the classifier with high specificity and sensitivity in both the original and validation cohorts. A further reported finding was that TCR beta sequences accurately predicted the HLA-A and HLA-B alleles for most subjects in the first cohort. A later analysis found that HLA-associated TCR beta chains were more clonally expanded and had lower generation probabilities than equally common non-associated chains. In the study, 150 to 200 TCR beta chains were listed as associated with cytomegalovirus.

The library was generated by the immunoSEQ multiplex PCR assay. The multiplex PCR relied on a mix of 60 forward primers for TCR Vbeta segments and 13 reverse primers for TCR Jbeta segments. The CDR3 region of rearranged TCR beta genes was amplified from genomic DNA by a multiplex PCR assay. Amplified TCR beta libraries were sequenced as 87-base-pair reads on the Illumina HiSeq System. The authors processed their data as follows. In a later analysis, approximately 74 million unique TCR beta chains were counted across the approximately 640 repertoires, and roughly 9.9 million of these chains were shared by at least two donors. Raw reads were error-corrected and collapsed into unique sequences with a nearest-neighbor algorithm that merged closely related sequences to remove PCR and sequencing errors. To assign V, D and J gene segments, CDR3 sequences were aligned to IMGT reference sequences. For a sequence to be retained, at least a six-nucleotide match to both a V gene segment and a J gene segment was required. Rearrangements were classified as productive when the CDR3 lacked stop codons and remained in frame with V and J, and all other rearrangements were classified as non-productive. Following IMGT convention, CDR3 was defined as the stretch from the second conserved V-encoded cysteine up to the conserved J-encoded phenylalanine. The earlier analysis of some 580 of the donors excluded any sequence lacking an unambiguous match to a single V gene segment. An earlier analysis of around 600 of the donors classified V segments as functional when productive rearrangements were above 56.7% and as segregating when the standard deviation between donors was above 5%. To diagnose cytomegalovirus status from the catalog of TCR beta chain sequences, a statistical classification framework was built. A later analysis assigned V and J genes by comparing TCR nucleotide sequences with IMGT/GENE-DB human TR gene sequences. In a later analysis, CDR3 sequences and most-parsimonious VDJ recombination scenarios were assigned using the TCRdist pipeline. In a later analysis, each TCR beta chain was defined by its CDR3 amino acid sequence together with its V-gene family, and reads lacking a unique V-gene family were excluded. A later analysis removed nearly 600 highly shared, low-generation-probability nucleotide sequences to deal with suspected cross-contamination and a sequencing artifact. In a later analysis, a clonal expansion index was calculated for each public chain from normalized within-repertoire ranks of inferred template counts. In a later analysis, generation probabilities were computed using a VDJ recombination model fitted to out-of-frame rearrangements, and the results were checked against IGoR. In a later analysis, hypergeometric tests were used to score TCR-TCR, TCR-HLA and TCR-CMV co-occurrence, with a repertoire-size bias correction applied to TCR pairs. A later analysis estimated false discovery rates by permuting HLA or CMV assignments 20 times. In a later analysis, co-occurring TCRs were grouped with DBSCAN, and TCRdist sequence similarity was added when clustering was performed within HLA-allele-positive subsets. Repertoires with fewer than 30,000 or more than 120,000 public chains, plus five repertoires with anomalous nucleotide sharing, were excluded from co-occurrence clustering. The immuneACCESS repertoire file appears here via TCRdb, limited to in-frame rearrangements. These files lack a portion of the clones; in checked studies, under half of the deficit traces to unresolved V genes, and the cause of the others is not known. For V, J and clone size, that table is used; D and trimming come from the DNA. Recorded for this sample are about 140,000 clones; 80% of them occurred a single time. Around 4.9% of the sample rests with the top ten.

The sample was PBMCs. This TCR was recovered from a male donor in good health and CMV-seronegative. The rearranged segments are TRBV28 and TRBJ1-1, with the D gene not clear enough to name. The DNA sequence follows: TGTGCCAGCAACCTCCTGGCGGGTGAAGCTTTCTTT. It codes for CASNLLAGEAFF. Here the CDR3 is joined to the reference TRBV28 and TRBJ1-1 genes, and the full variable domain is: DVKVTQSSRYLVKRTGEKVFLECVQDMDHENMFWYRQDPGLGLRLIYFSYDVKMKEKGDIPEGYSVSREKKERFSLILESASTNQTSMYLCASNLLAGEAFFGQGTRLTVV.